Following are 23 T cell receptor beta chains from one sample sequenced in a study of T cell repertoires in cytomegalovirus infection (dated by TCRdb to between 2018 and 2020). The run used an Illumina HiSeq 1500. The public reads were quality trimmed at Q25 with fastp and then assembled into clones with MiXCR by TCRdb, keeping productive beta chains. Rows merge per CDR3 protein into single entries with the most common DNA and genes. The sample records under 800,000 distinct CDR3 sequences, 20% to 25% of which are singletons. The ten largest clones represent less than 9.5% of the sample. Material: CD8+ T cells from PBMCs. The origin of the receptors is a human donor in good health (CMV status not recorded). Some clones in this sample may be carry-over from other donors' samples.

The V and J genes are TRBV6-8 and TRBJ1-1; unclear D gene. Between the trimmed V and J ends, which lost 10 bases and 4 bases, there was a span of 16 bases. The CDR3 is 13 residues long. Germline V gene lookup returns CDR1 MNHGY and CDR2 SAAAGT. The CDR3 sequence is CATSLGISTEAFF. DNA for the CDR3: TGTGCCACCTCCCTCGGAATTAGCACTGAAGCTTTCTTT.

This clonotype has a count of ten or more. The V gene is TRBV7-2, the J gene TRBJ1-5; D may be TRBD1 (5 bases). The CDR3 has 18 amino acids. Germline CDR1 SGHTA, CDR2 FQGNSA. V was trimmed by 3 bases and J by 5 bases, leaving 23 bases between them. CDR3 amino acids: CASSLAGVNAYPYQPQHF. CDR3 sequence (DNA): TGTGCCAGCAGCTTGGCGGGGGTGAACGCCTACCCATATCAGCCCCAGCATTTT. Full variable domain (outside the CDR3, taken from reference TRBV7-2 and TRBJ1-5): GAGVSQSPSNKVTEKGKDVELRCDPISGHTALYWYRQSLGQGLEFLIYFQGNSAPDKSGLPSDRFSAERTGGSVSTLTIQRTQQEDSAVYLCASSLAGVNAYPYQPQHFGDGTRLSIL.

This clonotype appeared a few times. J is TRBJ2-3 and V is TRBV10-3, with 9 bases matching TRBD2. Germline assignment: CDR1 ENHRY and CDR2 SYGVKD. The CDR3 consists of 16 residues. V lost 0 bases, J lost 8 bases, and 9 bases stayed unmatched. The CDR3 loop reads CAISESKGSGGPTQYF. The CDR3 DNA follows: TGTGCCATCAGTGAGTCGAAGGGTAGCGGGGGACCTACGCAGTATTTT.

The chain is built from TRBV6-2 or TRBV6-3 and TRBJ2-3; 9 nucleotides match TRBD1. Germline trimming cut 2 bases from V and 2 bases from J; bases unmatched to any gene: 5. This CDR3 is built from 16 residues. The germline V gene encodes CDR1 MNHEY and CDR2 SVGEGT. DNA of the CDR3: TGTGCCAGCAGTTACAGTCGGGACAGGGACACAGATACGCAGTATTTT. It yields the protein CASSYSRDRDTDTQYF.

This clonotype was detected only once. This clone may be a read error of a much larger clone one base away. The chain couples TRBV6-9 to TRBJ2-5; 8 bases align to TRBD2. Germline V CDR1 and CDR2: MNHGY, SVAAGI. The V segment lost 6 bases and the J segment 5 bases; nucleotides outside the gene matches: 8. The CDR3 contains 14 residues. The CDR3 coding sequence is TGTGCCAGCAGGTCCGCGGGGGGCCAGGAGACCCAGTACTTC. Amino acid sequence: CASRSAGGQETQYF.

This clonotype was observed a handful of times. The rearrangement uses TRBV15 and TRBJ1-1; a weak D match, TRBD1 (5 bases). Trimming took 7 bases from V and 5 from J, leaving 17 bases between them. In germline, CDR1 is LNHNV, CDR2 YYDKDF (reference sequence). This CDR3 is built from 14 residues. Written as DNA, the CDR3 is TGTGCCACCATCCCCGGGGGTTGGGTTACTGAAGCTTTCTTT. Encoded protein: CATIPGGWVTEAFF.

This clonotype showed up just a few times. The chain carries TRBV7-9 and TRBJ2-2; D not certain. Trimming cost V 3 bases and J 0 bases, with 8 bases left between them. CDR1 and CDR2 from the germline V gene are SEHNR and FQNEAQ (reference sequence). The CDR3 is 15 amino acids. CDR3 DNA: TGTGCCAGCAGCTTCCAGGCCTCGAACACCGGGGAGCTGTTTTTT. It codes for CASSFQASNTGELFF. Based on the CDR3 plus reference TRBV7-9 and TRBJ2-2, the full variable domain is DTGVSQNPRHKITKRGQNVTFRCDPISEHNRLYWYRQTLGQGPEFLTYFQNEAQLEKSRLLSDRFSAERPKGSFSTLEIQRTEQGDSAMYLCASSFQASNTGELFFGEGSRLTVL.

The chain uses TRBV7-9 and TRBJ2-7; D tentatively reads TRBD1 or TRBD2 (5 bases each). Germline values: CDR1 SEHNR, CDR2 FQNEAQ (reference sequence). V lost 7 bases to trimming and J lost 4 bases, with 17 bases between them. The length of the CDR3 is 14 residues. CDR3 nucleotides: TGTGCCAGCACCTCCGGGACGCATCCTTACGAGCAGTACTTC. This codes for CASTSGTHPYEQYF.

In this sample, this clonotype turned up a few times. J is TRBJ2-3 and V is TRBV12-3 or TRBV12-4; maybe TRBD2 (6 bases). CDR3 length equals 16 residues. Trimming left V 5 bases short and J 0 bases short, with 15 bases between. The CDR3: CASSGRTSLSTDTQYF. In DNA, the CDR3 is TGTGCCAGCAGTGGACGAACTAGCCTCAGCACAGATACGCAGTATTTT.

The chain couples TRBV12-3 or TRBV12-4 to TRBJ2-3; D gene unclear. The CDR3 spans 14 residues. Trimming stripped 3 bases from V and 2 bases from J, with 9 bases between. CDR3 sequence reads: CASSFLGSTDTQYF. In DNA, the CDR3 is TGTGCCAGCAGTTTTCTGGGTTCCACAGATACGCAGTATTTT.

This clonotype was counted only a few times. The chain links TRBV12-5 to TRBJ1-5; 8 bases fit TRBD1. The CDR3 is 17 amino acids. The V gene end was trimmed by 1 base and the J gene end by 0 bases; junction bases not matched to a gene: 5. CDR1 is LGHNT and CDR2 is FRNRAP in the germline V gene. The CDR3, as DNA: TGTGCTAGTGGTTTGGCCCTGACAGGGGCTAGCAATCAGCCCCAGCATTTT. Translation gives CASGLALTGASNQPQHF.

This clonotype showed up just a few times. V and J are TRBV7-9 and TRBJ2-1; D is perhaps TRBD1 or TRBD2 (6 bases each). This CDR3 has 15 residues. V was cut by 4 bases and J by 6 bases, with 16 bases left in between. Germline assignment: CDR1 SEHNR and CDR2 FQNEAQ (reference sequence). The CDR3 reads CASSSPGAQSNEQFF. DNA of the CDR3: TGTGCCAGCAGCTCCCCGGGGGCCCAGTCCAATGAGCAGTTCTTC.

Here the CDR3 reads CASSPSFGGARNIQYF. The CDR3 region has the DNA TGTGCCAGCTCACCCTCTTTTGGGGGGGCGAGAAACATTCAGTACTTC. This chain connects TRBV18 to TRBJ2-4, with D tentatively TRBD2 (7 bases). CDR1 is KGHSH, CDR2 LQKENI, per germline. V lost 3 bases, J lost 6 bases, and 18 bases lay in between. This CDR3 spans 16 amino acids.

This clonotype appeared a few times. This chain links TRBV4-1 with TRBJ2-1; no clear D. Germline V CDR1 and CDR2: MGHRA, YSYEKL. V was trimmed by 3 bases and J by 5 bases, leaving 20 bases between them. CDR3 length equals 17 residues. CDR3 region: CASSHLMGSPGHNEQFF. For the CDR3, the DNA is TGCGCCAGCAGCCACCTGATGGGCTCCCCAGGTCACAATGAGCAGTTCTTC.

CDR3: CASSPPRGLNTEAFF. Here the CDR3 DNA reads TGTGCCAGCAGCCCACCACGGGGGTTGAACACTGAAGCTTTCTTT. V gene TRBV7-9 combines with J gene TRBJ1-1, with TRBD1 as a possible D gene (5 bases). Trimming pared 5 bases from V and 0 bases from J, leaving 13 bases between. Looked up from germline, CDR1 is SEHNR and CDR2 is FQNEAQ (reference sequence). CDR3 size: 15 residues.

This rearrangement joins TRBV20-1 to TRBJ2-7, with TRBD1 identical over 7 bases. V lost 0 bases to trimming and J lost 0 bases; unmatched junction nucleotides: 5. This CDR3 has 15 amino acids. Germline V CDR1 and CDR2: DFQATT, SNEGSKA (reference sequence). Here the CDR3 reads CSARDYDRDSYEQYF. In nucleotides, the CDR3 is TGCAGTGCTAGAGATTACGACAGGGACTCCTACGAGCAGTACTTC.

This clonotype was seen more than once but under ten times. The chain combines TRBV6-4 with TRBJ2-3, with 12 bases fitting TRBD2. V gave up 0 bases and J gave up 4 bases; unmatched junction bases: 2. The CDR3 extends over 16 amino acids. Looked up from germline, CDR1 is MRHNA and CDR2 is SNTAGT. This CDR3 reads CASSDSASGGADTQYF. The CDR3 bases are TGTGCCAGCAGTGACTCGGCTAGCGGGGGGGCAGATACGCAGTATTTT.

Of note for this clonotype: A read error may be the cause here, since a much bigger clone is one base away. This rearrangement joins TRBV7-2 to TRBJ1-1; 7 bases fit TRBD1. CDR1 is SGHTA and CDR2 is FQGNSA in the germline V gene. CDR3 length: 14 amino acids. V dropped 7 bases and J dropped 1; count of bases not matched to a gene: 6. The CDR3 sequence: CASNTTGANTEAFF. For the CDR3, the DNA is TGTGCCAGCAACACAACAGGGGCGAACACTGAAGCTTTCTTT.

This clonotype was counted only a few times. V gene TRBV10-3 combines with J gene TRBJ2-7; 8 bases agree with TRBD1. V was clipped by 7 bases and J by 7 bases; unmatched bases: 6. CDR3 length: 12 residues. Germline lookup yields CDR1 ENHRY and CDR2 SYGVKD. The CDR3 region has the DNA TGTGCCATCAACTCACAGGGGGGTGAGCAGTACGTC. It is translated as CAINSQGGEQYV.

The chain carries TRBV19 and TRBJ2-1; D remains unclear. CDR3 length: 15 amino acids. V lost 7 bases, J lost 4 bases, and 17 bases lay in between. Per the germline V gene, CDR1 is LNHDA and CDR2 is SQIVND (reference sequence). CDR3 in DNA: TGTGCCAGTACCCCACCCGTACAAAAGTACAATGAGCAGTTCTTC. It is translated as CASTPPVQKYNEQFF.

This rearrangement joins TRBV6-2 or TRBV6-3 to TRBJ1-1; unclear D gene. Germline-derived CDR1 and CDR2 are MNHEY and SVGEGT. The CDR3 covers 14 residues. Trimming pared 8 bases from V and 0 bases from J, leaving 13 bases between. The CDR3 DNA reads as TGTGCCAGCTCTTGGGAAGGGATGAACACTGAAGCTTTCTTT. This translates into CASSWEGMNTEAFF.

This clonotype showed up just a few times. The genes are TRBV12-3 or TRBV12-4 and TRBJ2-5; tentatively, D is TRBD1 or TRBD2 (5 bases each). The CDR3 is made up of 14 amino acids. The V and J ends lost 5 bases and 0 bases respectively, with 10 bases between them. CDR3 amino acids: CASSPGAYQETQYF. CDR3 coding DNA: TGTGCCAGCAGTCCCGGGGCTTACCAAGAGACCCAGTACTTC.

CDR3 loop: CASSVSPRRRSYNEQFF. As DNA, the CDR3 is TGTGCCAGCAGCGTAAGTCCTAGGCGGCGCTCCTACAATGAGCAGTTCTTC. The chain links TRBV9 to TRBJ2-1; D ambiguous. V was cut by 1 base and J by 0 bases, with 14 bases left in between. The germline V gene has CDR1 SGDLS and CDR2 YYNGEE. The CDR3 is 17 residues long.